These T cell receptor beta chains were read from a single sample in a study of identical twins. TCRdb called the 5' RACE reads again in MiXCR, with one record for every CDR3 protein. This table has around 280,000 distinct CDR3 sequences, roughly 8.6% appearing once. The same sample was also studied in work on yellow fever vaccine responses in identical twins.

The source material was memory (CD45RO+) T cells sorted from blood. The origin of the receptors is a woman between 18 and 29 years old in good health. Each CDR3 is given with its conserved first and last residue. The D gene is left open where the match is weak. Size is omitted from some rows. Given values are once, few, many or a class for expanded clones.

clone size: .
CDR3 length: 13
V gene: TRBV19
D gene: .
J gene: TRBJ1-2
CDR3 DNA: TGTGCCAGTATTAGGGCTCCTGGTTATGGCTACACCTTC
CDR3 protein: CASIRAPGYGYTF

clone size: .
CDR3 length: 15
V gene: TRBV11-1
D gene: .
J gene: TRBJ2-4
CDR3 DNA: TGTGCCAGCAGCTCCCCCACGACAGCCCCAAGCATTCAGTACTTC
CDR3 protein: CASSSPTTAPSIQYF

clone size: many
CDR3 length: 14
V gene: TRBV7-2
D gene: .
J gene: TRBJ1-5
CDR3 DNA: TGTGCCAGCAGCCGGGACACTTCCAATCAGCCCCAGCATTTT
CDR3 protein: CASSRDTSNQPQHF

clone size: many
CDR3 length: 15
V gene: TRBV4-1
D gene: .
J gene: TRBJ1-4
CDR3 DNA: TGCGCCAGCAGCCGCACAGGGCTTGGAAATGAAAAACTGTTTTTT
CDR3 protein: CASSRTGLGNEKLFF

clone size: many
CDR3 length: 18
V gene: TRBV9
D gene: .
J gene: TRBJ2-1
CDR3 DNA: TGTGCCAGCAGCGTAGGACCGAGCCCCAAGAGCTCCTACAATGAGCAGTTCTTC
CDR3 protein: CASSVGPSPKSSYNEQFF

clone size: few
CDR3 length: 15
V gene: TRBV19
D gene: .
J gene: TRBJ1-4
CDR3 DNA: TGTGCCAGTAGTATCTTTACGGGAAACCATGAAAAACTGTTTTTT
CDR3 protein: CASSIFTGNHEKLFF

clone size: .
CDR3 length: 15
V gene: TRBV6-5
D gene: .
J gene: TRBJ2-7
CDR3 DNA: TGTGCCAGCAGTTACCAACAGGGTGGGTCCTACGAGCAGTACTTC
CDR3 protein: CASSYQQGGSYEQYF

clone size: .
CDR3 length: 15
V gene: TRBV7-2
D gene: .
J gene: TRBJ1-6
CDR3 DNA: TGTGCCAGCAGCTTAGTGCAGGGGTCCAATTCACCCCTCCACTTT
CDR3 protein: CASSLVQGSNSPLHF

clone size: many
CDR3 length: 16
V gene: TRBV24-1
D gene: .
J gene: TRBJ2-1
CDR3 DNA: TGTGCCACCAGTGTGGGAGGGGGCCTCTCCTACAATGAGCAGTTCTTC
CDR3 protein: CATSVGGGLSYNEQFF

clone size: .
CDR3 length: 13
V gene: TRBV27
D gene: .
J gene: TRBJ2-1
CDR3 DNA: TGTGCCAGCAGTTCTTTGGTTCTCGGTGAGCAGTTCTTC
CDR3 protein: CASSSLVLGEQFF

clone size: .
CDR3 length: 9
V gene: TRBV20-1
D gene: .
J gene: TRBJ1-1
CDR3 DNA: TGCAGTGCCCACAAAAAAGCTTTCTTT
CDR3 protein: CSAHKKAFF

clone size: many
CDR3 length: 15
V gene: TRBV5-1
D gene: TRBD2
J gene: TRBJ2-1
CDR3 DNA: TGCGCCAGCAGCTCTAGCGGGGACCCCTACAATGAGCAGTTCTTC
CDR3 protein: CASSSSGDPYNEQFF

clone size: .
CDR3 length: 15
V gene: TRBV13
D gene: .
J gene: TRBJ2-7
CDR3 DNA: TGTGCCAGCAGCTTACGCCCCGGGGGGCGGTACGAGCAGTACTTC
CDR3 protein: CASSLRPGGRYEQYF

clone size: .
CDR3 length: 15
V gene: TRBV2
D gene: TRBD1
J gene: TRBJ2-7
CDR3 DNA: TGTGCCAGCAAACCAGGGGGGACAGGGTCCTACGAGCAGTACTTC
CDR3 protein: CASKPGGTGSYEQYF

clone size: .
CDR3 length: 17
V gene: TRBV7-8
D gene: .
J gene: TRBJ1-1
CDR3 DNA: TGTGCCAGCAGCCCTCTGGGACGGATTTTTATGAACACTGAAGCTTTCTTT
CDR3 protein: CASSPLGRIFMNTEAFF

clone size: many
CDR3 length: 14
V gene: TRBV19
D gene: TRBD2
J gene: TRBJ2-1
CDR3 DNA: TGTGCCAGTAGTATGACTAGCCTAAGGAATGAGCAGTTCTTC
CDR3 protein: CASSMTSLRNEQFF

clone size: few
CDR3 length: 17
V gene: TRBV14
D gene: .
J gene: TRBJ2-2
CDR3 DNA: TGTGCCAGCAGCCAACGGACCGGGACTTTTAACACCGGGGAGCTGTTTTTT
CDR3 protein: CASSQRTGTFNTGELFF

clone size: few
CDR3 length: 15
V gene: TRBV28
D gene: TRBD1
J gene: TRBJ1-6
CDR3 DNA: TGTGCCAGCAGCGGGGGACAGAGAGAGGGTTCACCCCTCCACTTT
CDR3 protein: CASSGGQREGSPLHF

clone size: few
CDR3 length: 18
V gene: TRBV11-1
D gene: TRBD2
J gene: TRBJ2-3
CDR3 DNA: TGTGCCAGCAGCAAGGGACTAGCGGGAGTGGGGCTCACAGATACGCAGTATTTT
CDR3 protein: CASSKGLAGVGLTDTQYF

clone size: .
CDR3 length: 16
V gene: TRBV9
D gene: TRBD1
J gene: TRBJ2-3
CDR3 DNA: TGTGCCAGCAGCGCTGGGACAGGCCTTCAAACAGATACGCAGTATTTT
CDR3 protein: CASSAGTGLQTDTQYF

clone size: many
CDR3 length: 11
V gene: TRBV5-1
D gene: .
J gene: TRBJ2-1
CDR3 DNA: TGCGCCAGCAGCCATAACAATGAGCAGTTCTTC
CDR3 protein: CASSHNNEQFF

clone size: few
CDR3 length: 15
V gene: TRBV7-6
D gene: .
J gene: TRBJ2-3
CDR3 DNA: TGTGCCAGCAGCTACGGGGGCTCAAACACAGATACGCAGTATTTT
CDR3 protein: CASSYGGSNTDTQYF

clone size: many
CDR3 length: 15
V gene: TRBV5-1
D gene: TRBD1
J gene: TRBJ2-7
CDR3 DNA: TGCGCCAGCAGCTTTAGTACAGGGGGAACGTACGAGCAGTACTTC
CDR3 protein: CASSFSTGGTYEQYF

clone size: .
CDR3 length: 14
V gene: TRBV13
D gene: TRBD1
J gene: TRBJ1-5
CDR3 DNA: TGTGCCAGCAGACAAAGGGGGCTGGTTCAGCCCCAGCATTTT
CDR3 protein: CASRQRGLVQPQHF

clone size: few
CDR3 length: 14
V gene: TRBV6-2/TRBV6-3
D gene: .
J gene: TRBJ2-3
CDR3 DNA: TGTGCCAGCAGTTTCAAGGGTTCGGCGGATACGCAGTATTTT
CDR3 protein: CASSFKGSADTQYF

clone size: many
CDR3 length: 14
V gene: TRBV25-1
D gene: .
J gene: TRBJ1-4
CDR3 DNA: TGTGCCAGCAGTGAAGGACTGATTAATGAAAAACTGTTTTTT
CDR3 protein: CASSEGLINEKLFF

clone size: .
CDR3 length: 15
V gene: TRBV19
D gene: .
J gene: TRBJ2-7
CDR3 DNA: TGTGCCAGTAGTATAGAAGCGGGTATCTCCTACGAGCAGCACTTC
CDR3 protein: CASSIEAGISYEQHF

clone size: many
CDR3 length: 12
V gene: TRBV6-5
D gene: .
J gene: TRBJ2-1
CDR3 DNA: TGTGCCAGCAGGGATAGGGGGGATGAGCAGTTCTTC
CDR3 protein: CASRDRGDEQFF

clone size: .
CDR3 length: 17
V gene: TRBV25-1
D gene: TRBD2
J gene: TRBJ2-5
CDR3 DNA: TGTGCCAGCAGCTGGACTAGCGGGACTGGGTTCCAAGAGACCCAGTACTTC
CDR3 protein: CASSWTSGTGFQETQYF

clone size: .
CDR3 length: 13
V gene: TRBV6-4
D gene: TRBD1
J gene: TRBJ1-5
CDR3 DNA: TGTGCCCGAGGGGGCACGGGCAATCAGCCCCAGCATTTT
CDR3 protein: CARGGTGNQPQHF

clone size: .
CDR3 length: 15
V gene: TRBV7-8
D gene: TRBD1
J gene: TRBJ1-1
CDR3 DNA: TGTGCCAGCAGCCCGGACAGGGTATCGAACACTGAAGCTTTCTTT
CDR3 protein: CASSPDRVSNTEAFF

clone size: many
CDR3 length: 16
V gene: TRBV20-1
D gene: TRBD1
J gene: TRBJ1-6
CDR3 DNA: TGCAGTGCGAGTAGATCCGGGACAGGGGGTTTTTCACCCCTCCACTTT
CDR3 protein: CSASRSGTGGFSPLHF

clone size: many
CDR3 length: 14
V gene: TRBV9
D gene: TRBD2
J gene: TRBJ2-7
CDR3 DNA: TGTGCCAGCAGCGTAGGCGGGAGCGGTTACGAGCAGTACTTC
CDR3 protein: CASSVGGSGYEQYF

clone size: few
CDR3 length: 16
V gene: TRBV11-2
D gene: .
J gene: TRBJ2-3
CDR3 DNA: TGTGCCAGCAGCTTAGTATGGCCGTCTAGCACAGATACGCAGTATTTT
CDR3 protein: CASSLVWPSSTDTQYF

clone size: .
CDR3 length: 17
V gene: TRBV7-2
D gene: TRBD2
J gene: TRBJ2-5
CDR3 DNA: TGTGCCAGCAGCTCCAGCGGGAGATGGGGATGGGGAGAGACCCAGTACTTC
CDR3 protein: CASSSSGRWGWGETQYF

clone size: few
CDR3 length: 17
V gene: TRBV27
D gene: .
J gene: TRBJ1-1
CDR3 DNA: TGTGCCAGCAGTTTATGGGCGGTACGGGGCGGAAGCACTGAAGCTTTCTTT
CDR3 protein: CASSLWAVRGGSTEAFF

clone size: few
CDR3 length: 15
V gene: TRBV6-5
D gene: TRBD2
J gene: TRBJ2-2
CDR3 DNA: TGTGCCAGCAGTTATGTAGCGGGAGGTTCCGGGGAGCTGTTTTTT
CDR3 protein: CASSYVAGGSGELFF

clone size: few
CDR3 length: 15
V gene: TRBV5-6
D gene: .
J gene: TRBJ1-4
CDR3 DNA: TGTGCCAGCAGCTCCGCCTTAGTTGGGAATGAAAAACTGTTTTTT
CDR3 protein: CASSSALVGNEKLFF

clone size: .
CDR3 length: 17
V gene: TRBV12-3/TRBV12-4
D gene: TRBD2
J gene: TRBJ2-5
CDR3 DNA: TGTGCCAGCAGTTCCTCAATTCGGGGGGTGGGGATGGAGACCCAGTACTTC
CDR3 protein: CASSSSIRGVGMETQYF

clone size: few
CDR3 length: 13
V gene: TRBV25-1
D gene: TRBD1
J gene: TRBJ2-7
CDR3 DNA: TGTGCCAGCAGGAGGGACAGGTTGGGAGAGCAGTACTTC
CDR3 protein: CASRRDRLGEQYF

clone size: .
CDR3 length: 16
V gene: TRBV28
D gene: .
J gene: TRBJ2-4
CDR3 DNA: TGTGCCAGCAGTTCCCCTTTAGCGGTCACTAAAAACATTCAGTACTTC
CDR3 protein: CASSSPLAVTKNIQYF

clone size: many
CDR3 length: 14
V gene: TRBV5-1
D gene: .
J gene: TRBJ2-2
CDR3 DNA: TGCGCCAGCAGCACAGGGTATAGCACCGGGGAGCTGTTTTTT
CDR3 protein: CASSTGYSTGELFF

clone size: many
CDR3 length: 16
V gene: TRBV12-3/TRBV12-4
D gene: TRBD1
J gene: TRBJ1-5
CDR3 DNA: TGTGCCAGCAGTTTGACAGGGGGCTTACATAATCAGCCCCAGCATTTT
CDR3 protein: CASSLTGGLHNQPQHF

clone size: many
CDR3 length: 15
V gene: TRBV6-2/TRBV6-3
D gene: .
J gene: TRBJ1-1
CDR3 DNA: TGTGCCAGCAGGGCCGTGGCAGCCCTGAACACTGAAGCTTTCTTT
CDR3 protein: CASRAVAALNTEAFF

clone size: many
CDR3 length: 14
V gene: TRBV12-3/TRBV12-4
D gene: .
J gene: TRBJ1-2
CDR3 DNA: TGTGCCAGCAGTTTAGTGACGACCAACTATGGCTACACCTTC
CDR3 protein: CASSLVTTNYGYTF